Described below is a single T cell receptor (beta chain) sequence and its context. As yet, its antigen is unknown. The source of the sample is a study of shared clonotypes between healthy human individuals. As for the study in general: Aged between 18 and 49, the donors were a couple of women and three men.

In the naive CD8 group, cells lacked CD45RO and were positively selected for CCR7, so terminally differentiated effector memory CD45RA+ cells were left out. Sequencing used immunoSEQ multiplex PCR; TCRdb keeps in-frame clones, though not all of them. The data contain about 2 million clones, about 95% of them singletons. Germline loops: CDR1 WNHNN, CDR2 SYGVQD (reference sequence). V was cut by 3 bases and J by 4 bases, with 22 bases left in between. The CDR3 loop spans 17 amino acids. Study-wide findings and caveats: Rarefaction exposed incomplete sorted-subset sequencing despite large depth. Generation of non-shared clonotypes was less probable than generation of clonotypes shared by all four donors.

The rearrangement joins TRBV10-1 to TRBJ2-7, with D possibly matching TRBD1 (6 bases). The sequence derives from a young man in good health. The sample taken for sequencing was naive CD8+ T cells sorted from blood. CDR3 coding DNA: TGCGCCAGCAGTGAATCCCCGACCCTAGGGGGTATATACGAGCAGTACTTC. Translating gives CASSESPTLGGIYEQYF.